Each of the 8 T cell receptor beta chains below was sequenced from the same sample in a study of cytomegalovirus exposure and HLA in healthy donors. PCR amplification relied on 60 Vbeta primers (plus 13 Jbeta primers). The method was immunoSEQ multiplex PCR; TCRdb's version includes in-frame clones alone and lacks a portion of them. The sample includes under 70,000 clones, roughly 70% seen only once; the top ten take roughly 21%. Material: PBMCs. The receptor source for this set is a woman in her sixties or seventies in good health and CMV-seropositive.

The CDR3 DNA reads as TGTGCCAGCAGCTTAGCCAGAACTGGAAACACCATATATTTT. Its translation: CASSLARTGNTIYF. The chain employs TRBV7-6 and TRBJ1-3; D not certain. The V gene lost 0 bases and the J gene lost 2 bases, with 5 bases spanning the gap. Germline V lookup: CDR1 SGHVS, CDR2 FNYEAQ. The CDR3 is 14 amino acids.

This clone was detected only once. V and J are TRBV2 and TRBJ2-3; 12 positions match TRBD1. The CDR3 is made up of 15 amino acids. The V gene's germline CDR1 is SNHLY and CDR2 FYNNEI. The trim removed 5 bases at V and 5 bases at J, leaving 5 bases unmatched. The CDR3 loop is CASSYRDRGRDTQYF. For the CDR3, the DNA is TGTGCCAGCAGTTACCGGGACAGGGGGCGAGATACGCAGTATTTT.

This clone has a single count. This chain links TRBV27 with TRBJ1-1; a possible D gene is TRBD1 (5 bases). The CDR3 length is 15 residues. V was cut by 7 bases and J by 1 base, with 16 bases left in between. Germline CDR1 is MNHEY and CDR2 is SMNVEV (reference sequence). The CDR3 nucleotides are TGTGCCAGCACCTCTCGGGGGTGGGGGAACACTGAAGCTTTCTTT. It translates to CASTSRGWGNTEAFF.

The chain combines TRBV19 with TRBJ1-5; D is uncertain. This CDR3 has 15 amino acids. Trimming took off 9 bases at V and 4 bases at J, with 19 bases between the two ends. Germline lookup yields CDR1 LNHDA and CDR2 SQIVND (reference sequence). The CDR3 DNA reads as TGTGCCAGCCTCCCCGCGGTACAACGAAATCAGCCCCAGCATTTT. The encoded protein is CASLPAVQRNQPQHF.

The chain combines TRBV6-1 with TRBJ1-5; D not resolved. This CDR3 is 13 amino acids long. V lost 4 bases and J 4 bases, leaving 8 bases between the germline ends. Germline CDR1 is MNHNS and CDR2 is SASEGT. CDR3 residues: CASSGYRNQPQHF. The DNA of the CDR3 is TGTGCCAGCAGTGGTTATCGGAATCAGCCCCAGCATTTT.

V is TRBV19 and J is TRBJ2-7, with D possibly matching TRBD2 (5 bases). Trimming shortened V by 3 bases and J by 5 bases, and 14 bases separated the two germline ends. The germline CDR1 and CDR2 sequences are LNHDA and SQIVND (reference sequence). The CDR3 runs to 14 residues. CDR3 nucleotides: TGTGCCAGTAGTATTGACAAGGAGGCCCACGAGCAGTACTTC. Residues: CASSIDKEAHEQYF.

The V and J genes are TRBV4-2 and TRBJ1-2; D perhaps matches TRBD1 (5 bases). CDR1 and CDR2 (germline): LGHNA, YNFKEQ. This CDR3 is built from 12 residues. Trimming removed 10 bases at V and 3 bases at J, with 12 bases between. The CDR3 region has the DNA TGTGCCATCGGCGGGGCGGACTATGGCTACACCTTC. Protein product: CAIGGADYGYTF.

J is TRBJ1-5 and V is TRBV6-4; D remains unclear. V was trimmed by 4 bases and J by 3 bases, leaving 7 bases between them. Germline loops: CDR1 MRHNA, CDR2 SNTAGT. The CDR3 totals 13 residues. CDR3 nucleotide sequence: TGTGCCAGCAGTGCCCTCCCCAATCAGCCCCAGCATTTT. It translates to CASSALPNQPQHF.